One sample yielded the 4 T cell receptor beta chains listed below, sequenced in a study of cytomegalovirus exposure and HLA in healthy donors. The PCR contained 60 Vbeta and 13 Jbeta primers. TCRdb keeps only in-frame clones here, not all; method: immunoSEQ multiplex PCR. The sample lists about 140,000 clones; approximately 80% were seen once. The sample comprised PBMCs. All receptors come from a man in his forties or fifties in good health and CMV-seronegative.

V and J are TRBV7-9 and TRBJ1-3; D is undetermined. Looked up from germline, CDR1 is SEHNR and CDR2 is FQNEAQ (reference sequence). The CDR3 consists of 15 residues. The V and J ends lost 2 bases and 1 base respectively, with 9 bases between them. CDR3 nucleotide sequence: TGTGCCAGCAGCTTAATCGGGGATTCTGGAAACACCATATATTTT. Translated, it gives CASSLIGDSGNTIYF.

This clone came up a few times. At the DNA level, this CDR3 is encoded by other sequences in the same sample as well. The chain couples TRBV30 to TRBJ2-1; 7 nucleotides match TRBD2. V trimming: 0 bases; J trimming: 1 base; junction bases outside the gene matches: 3. CDR3 length: 15 residues. Per the germline V gene, CDR1 is GTSNPN and CDR2 is SVGIG (reference sequence). The CDR3 bases are TGTGCCTGGAGTGTACTCGGGGGGTCCTACAATGAGCAGTTCTTC. Its translation is CAWSVLGGSYNEQFF.

The chain employs TRBV5-3 and TRBJ1-2, with 8 bases fitting TRBD1. TRBV5-3 is designated an ORF whose function remains uncertain. The CDR3 is 12 residues long. Trimming cost V 8 bases and J 3 bases; bases outside gene matches: 3. The CDR3 sequence is CARDRADYGYTF. The CDR3 nucleotides read TGTGCCAGGGACAGGGCAGACTATGGCTACACCTTC.

This clone was detected a few times. The rearrangement uses TRBV30 and TRBJ1-5; 9 bases map to TRBD1. This CDR3 is 14 amino acids long. Germline-derived CDR1 and CDR2 are GTSNPN and SVGIG (reference sequence). CDR3 nucleotides: TGTGCGGCCGCCGGGGGACAGGGTATTCAGCCCCAGCATTTT. Translating gives CAAAGGQGIQPQHF.